This T cell receptor (beta chain) stems from a study of CD8+CD57+ T cells in acquired aplastic anemia. Study background: Each DNA sample taken from sorted CD4+ and CD8+ cells came to 3 to 3.5 ug on average.

The CDR3 extends over 11 amino acids. Looked up from germline, CDR1 is SGDLS and CDR2 is YYNGEE. Deletions cut 2 bases from V and 3 bases from J, with 0 bases between. Genomic DNA served as template for TCR beta VDJ and CDR3 profiling. TCRdb called the reads again in MiXCR, with one record for every CDR3 protein. The sample lists 190,000 or so distinct CDR3 sequences; 61% were seen once. Worth noting for this clonotype: Its antigen is unknown.

Regarding the study as a whole: Patients and controls shared some 30 CD8+ CDR3 sequences, highly expressed in patients. Between patients and controls, CD8+ Simpson's diversity did not vary significantly.

The rearrangement joins TRBV9 to TRBJ2-1; D gene ambiguous. Input material: sorted CD4+, CD8+, or CD8+CD57+ T cells (not recorded which) from PBMCs. The sequence was obtained from a human donor in good health. Written as DNA, the CDR3 is TGTGCCAGCAGCGTCTACAATGAGCAGTTCTTC. This translates into CASSVYNEQFF. The entire variable domain, with the rest obtained from reference TRBV9 and TRBJ2-1, is as follows: DSGVTQTPKHLITATGQRVTLRCSPRSGDLSVYWYQQSLDQGLQFLIQYYNGEERAKGNILERFSAQQFPDLHSELNLSSLELGDSALYFCASSVYNEQFFGPGTRLTVL.